Listed below are T cell receptor beta chains from one sample, sequenced in a study of cytomegalovirus exposure and HLA in healthy donors. TCRdb's copy holds only in-frame clones and misses some; the assay was immunoSEQ multiplex PCR. The sample consists of 150,000 or so clones, around nine tenths of them appearing once. Sequenced: PBMCs. The origin of the receptors is a man aged 18 to 29 in good health and CMV-seropositive. Both conserved end residues are part of each CDR3. A D gene is named only where the DNA matches it firmly. Size tells how often a clone was seen (once, few, many) or the class of an expanded clone, and some rows leave it out.

TRBD2	.	TRBV6-5	TRBJ2-1	CASSYGLAGGQGEQFF
.	.	TRBV7-4	TRBJ1-5	CAFPAGVQPQHF
TRBD2	once	TRBV4-1	TRBJ2-2	CASSRGLAGLVGELFF
TRBD1	.	TRBV7-9	TRBJ1-5	CASSRTGDSNQPQHF
TRBD2	.	TRBV11-2	TRBJ2-1	CASSLGLAVYNEQFF
.	.	TRBV28	TRBJ2-7	CASRRASYEQYF
.	.	TRBV11-2	TRBJ1-2	CASSSVQGARGYTF
.	.	TRBV9	TRBJ2-7	CASSVGRDGYEQYF
.	.	TRBV19	TRBJ2-3	CASGGPSTDTQYF
.	.	TRBV7-9	TRBJ1-2	CASSPPTGRGYTF
TRBD2	.	TRBV5-1	TRBJ2-7	CASSLGLADEQYF
.	.	TRBV2	TRBJ1-2	CASVLQQNGYTF
.	.	TRBV7-2	TRBJ1-2	CASSSGGTVYGYTF
TRBD1	.	TRBV28	TRBJ1-1	CASSPRTGIEAFF
TRBD2	.	TRBV4-1	TRBJ2-5	CASSRLAGGQETQYF
TRBD2	.	TRBV18	TRBJ2-3	CASSPQLAGRTDTQYF
.	.	TRBV7-9	TRBJ1-3	CASRLTAPGSGNTIYF
TRBD2	.	TRBV4-3	TRBJ2-7	CASSQGASGAYEQYF
TRBD1	.	TRBV4-2	TRBJ2-7	CASSQGQGDYEQYF
.	.	TRBV11-1	TRBJ2-3	CASSLWVRGYEDTQYF
.	.	TRBV28	TRBJ1-2	CASLRVGGNNYGYTF
.	.	TRBV12-5	TRBJ2-7	CASGLPPGGDHHYEQYF
TRBD1	.	TRBV4-1	TRBJ1-5	CASSQRQGAGQPQHF
.	.	TRBV15	TRBJ1-5	CATSREGAQNQPQHF
TRBD1	.	TRBV28	TRBJ2-7	CASWTGSPPYEQYF
TRBD2	.	TRBV5-6	TRBJ2-5	CASSLAPGLAEETQYF
.	.	TRBV7-2	TRBJ1-2	CASSFPANYGYTF
.	once	TRBV11-1	TRBJ2-7	CASGRGRSSYEQYF
.	.	TRBV19	TRBJ2-7	CASSGTVPLYYEQYF
TRBD1	.	TRBV7-2	TRBJ2-7	CASSLFAGGNDEQYF
.	.	TRBV27	TRBJ2-7	CASSYSVAGFGEQYF
.	.	TRBV5-6	TRBJ1-1	CASTPLGNTEAFF
.	.	TRBV7-2	TRBJ2-4	CASSSDYKLAAAKNIQYF
TRBD2	.	TRBV9	TRBJ2-1	CASSPTSGEFHEQFF
.	.	TRBV25-1	TRBJ1-4	CASRPGRRFNEKLFF
.	.	TRBV7-3	TRBJ2-3	CASSLGLPGTPQGTQYF
TRBD1	few	TRBV19	TRBJ2-1	CASSIRRGLSYNEQFF
.	.	TRBV19	TRBJ2-7	CASSIRVGDEQYF
TRBD1	.	TRBV10-3	TRBJ2-2	CAIKGTGTGELFF
.	.	TRBV18	TRBJ2-5	CASSPGTLGETQYF
.	.	TRBV6-5	TRBJ1-2	CASSQGRGYGYTF
.	.	TRBV20-1	TRBJ2-1	CSAGRNEQFF
.	.	TRBV10-3	TRBJ2-7	CAISDSSYEQYF
.	.	TRBV12-5	TRBJ2-2	CASGLPNGGSGELFF
TRBD1	.	TRBV6-6	TRBJ1-2	CASSLRQGQDGYTF
TRBD2	.	TRBV15	TRBJ2-4	CATSRGGGIQYF
.	.	TRBV6-5	TRBJ1-2	CASSYSGVLDGYTF
.	.	TRBV27	TRBJ1-6	CASSLRGEQNSPLHF
.	.	TRBV30	TRBJ1-2	CAWSGRRRGGYTF
.	.	TRBV9	TRBJ2-6	CASSVARGTGANVLTF
.	.	TRBV5-6	TRBJ2-7	CASSSQAYEQYF
TRBD2	.	TRBV12-5	TRBJ2-1	CASTSGGYNEQFF
.	.	TRBV19	TRBJ2-3	CASSTGPQADTQYF
.	few	TRBV7-3	TRBJ1-1	CASSLTGSTEAFF
TRBD2	.	TRBV5-3	TRBJ2-1	CARSGPLTSGGADNEQFF
.	.	TRBV28	TRBJ1-2	CASSPGGADYGYTF
.	.	TRBV19	TRBJ1-1	CASSMGLRQQNTEAFF